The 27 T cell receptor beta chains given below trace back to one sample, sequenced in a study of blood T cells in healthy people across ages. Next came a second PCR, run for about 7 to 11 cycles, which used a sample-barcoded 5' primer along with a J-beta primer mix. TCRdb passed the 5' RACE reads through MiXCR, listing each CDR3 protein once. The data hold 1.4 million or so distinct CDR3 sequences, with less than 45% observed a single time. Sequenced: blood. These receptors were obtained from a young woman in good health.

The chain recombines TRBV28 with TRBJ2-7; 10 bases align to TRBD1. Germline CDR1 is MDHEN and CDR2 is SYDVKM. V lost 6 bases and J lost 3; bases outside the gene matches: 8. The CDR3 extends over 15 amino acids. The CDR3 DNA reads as TGTGCCAGCAGCTTAGGGACAGGGGTATACTACGAGCAGTACTTC. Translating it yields CASSLGTGVYYEQYF.

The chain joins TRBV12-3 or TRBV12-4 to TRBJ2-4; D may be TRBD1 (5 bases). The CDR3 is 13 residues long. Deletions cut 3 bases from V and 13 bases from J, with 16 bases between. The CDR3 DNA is TGTGCCAGCAGTTTGTCAGGGAACAACGGGCAGTACTTC. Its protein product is CASSLSGNNGQYF.

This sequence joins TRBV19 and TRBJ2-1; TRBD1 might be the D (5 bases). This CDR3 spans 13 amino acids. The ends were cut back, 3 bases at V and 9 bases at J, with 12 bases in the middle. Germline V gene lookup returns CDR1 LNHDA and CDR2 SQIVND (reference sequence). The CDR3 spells CASSMSSQGEQFF. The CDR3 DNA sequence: TGTGCCAGTAGTATGTCGTCCCAGGGTGAGCAGTTCTTC.

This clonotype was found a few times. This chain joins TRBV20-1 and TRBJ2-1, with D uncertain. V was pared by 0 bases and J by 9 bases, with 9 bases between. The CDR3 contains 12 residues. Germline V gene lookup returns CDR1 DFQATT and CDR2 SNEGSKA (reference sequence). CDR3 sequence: CSARDMGFEQFF. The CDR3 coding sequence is TGCAGTGCTAGAGATATGGGCTTTGAGCAGTTCTTC.

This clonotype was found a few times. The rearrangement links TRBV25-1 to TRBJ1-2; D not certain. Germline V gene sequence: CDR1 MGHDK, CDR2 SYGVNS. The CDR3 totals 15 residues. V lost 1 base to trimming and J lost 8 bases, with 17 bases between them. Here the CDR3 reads CASSESDRGSLGYTF. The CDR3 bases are TGTGCCAGCAGTGAATCGGATCGGGGAAGTCTGGGCTACACCTTC.

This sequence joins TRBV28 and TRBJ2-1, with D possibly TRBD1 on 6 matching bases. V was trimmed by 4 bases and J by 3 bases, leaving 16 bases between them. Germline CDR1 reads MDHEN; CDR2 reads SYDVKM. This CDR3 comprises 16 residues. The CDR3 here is CASSSLTGHLYNEQFF. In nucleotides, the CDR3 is TGTGCCAGCAGTTCTTTAACGGGACACCTCTACAATGAGCAGTTCTTC.

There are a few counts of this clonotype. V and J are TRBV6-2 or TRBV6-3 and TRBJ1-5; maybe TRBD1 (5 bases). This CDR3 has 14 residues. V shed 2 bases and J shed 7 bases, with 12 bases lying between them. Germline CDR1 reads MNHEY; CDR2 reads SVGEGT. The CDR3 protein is CASSYGTTIQPQHF. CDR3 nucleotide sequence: TGTGCCAGCAGTTACGGGACCACTATACAGCCCCAGCATTTT.

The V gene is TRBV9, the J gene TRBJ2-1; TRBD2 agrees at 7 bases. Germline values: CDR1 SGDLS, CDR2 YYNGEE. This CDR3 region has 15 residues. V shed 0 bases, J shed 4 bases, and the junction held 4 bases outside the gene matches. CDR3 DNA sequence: TGTGCCAGCAGCGTAGACAGCGGGACTTACAATGAGCAGTTCTTC. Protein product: CASSVDSGTYNEQFF. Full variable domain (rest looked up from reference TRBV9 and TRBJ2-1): DSGVTQTPKHLITATGQRVTLRCSPRSGDLSVYWYQQSLDQGLQFLIQYYNGEERAKGNILERFSAQQFPDLHSELNLSSLELGDSALYFCASSVDSGTYNEQFFGPGTRLTVL.

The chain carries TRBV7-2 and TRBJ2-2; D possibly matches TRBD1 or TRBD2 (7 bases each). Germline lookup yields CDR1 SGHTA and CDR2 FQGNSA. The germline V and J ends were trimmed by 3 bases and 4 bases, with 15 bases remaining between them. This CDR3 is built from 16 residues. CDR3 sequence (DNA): TGTGCCAGCAGCTTCAGGGGGGGCGGGGGCACCGGGGAGCTGTTTTTT. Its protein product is CASSFRGGGGTGELFF.

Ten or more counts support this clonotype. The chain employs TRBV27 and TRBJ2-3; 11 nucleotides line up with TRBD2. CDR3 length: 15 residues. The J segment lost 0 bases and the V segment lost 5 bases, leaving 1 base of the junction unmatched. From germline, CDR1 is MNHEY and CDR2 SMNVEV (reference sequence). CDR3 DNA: TGTGCCAGCAGTCGACTAGCGGGAAGCACAGATACGCAGTATTTT. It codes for CASSRLAGSTDTQYF.

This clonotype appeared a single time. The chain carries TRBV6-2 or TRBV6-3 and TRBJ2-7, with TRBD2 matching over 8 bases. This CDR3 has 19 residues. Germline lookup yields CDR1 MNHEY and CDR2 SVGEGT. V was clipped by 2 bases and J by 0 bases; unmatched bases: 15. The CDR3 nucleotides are TGTGCCAGCAGTTACCTCCTGCGTCTAGCGGGTAAAAACTCCTACGAGCAGTACTTC. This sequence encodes CASSYLLRLAGKNSYEQYF.

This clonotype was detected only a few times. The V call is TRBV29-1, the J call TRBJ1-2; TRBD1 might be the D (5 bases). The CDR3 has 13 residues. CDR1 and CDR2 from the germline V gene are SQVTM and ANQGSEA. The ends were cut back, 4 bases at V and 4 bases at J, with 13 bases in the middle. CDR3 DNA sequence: TGCAGCGTTGCGGTGACAGATTCCTATGGCTACACCTTC. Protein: CSVAVTDSYGYTF. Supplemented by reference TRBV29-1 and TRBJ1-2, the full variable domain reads SAVISQKPSRDICQRGTSLTIQCQVDSQVTMMFWYRQQPGQSLTLIATANQGSEATYESGFVIDKFPISRPNLTFSTLTVSNMSPEDSSIYLCSVAVTDSYGYTFGSGTRLTVV.

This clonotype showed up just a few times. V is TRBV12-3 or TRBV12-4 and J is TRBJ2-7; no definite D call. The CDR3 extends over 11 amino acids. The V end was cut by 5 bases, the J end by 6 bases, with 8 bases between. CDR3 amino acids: CASSTRREQYF. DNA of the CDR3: TGTGCCAGCAGTACCCGTCGCGAGCAGTACTTC.

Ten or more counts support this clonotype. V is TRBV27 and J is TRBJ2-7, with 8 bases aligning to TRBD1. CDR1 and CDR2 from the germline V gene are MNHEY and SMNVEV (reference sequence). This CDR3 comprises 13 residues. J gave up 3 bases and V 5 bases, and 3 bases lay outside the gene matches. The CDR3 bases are TGTGCCAGCAGTGTGGGACAGGACTACGAGCAGTACTTC. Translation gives CASSVGQDYEQYF.

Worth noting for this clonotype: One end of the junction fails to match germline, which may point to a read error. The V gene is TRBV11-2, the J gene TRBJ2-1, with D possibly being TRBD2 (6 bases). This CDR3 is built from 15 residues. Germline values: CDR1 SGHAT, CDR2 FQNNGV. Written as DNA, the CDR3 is TGTGCCCGCAGCTTAGGGTCGGGGGATTACAATGAGCAGTTCTTC. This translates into CARSLGSGDYNEQFF.

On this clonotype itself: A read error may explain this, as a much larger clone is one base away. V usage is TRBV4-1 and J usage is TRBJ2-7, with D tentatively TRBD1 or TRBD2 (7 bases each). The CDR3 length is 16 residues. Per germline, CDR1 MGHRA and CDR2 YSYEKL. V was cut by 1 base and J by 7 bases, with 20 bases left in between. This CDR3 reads CASSQGRGGSYNEQYF. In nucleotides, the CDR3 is TGCGCCAGCAGCCAAGGCAGGGGGGGGAGCTACAATGAGCAGTACTTC.

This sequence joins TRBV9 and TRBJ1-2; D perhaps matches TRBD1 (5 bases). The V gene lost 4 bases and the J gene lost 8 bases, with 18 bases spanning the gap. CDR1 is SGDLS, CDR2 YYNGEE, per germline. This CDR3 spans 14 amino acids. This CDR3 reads CASSKSRGEDGYTF. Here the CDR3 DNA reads TGTGCCAGCAGCAAATCTCGGGGGGAGGACGGCTACACCTTC.

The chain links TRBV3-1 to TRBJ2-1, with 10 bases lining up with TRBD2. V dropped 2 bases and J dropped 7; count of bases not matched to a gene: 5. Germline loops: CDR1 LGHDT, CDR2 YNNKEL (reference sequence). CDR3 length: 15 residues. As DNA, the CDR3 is TGTGCCAGCAGCCAACCCGGACTAGCGGATAATGAGCAGTTCTTC. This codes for CASSQPGLADNEQFF.

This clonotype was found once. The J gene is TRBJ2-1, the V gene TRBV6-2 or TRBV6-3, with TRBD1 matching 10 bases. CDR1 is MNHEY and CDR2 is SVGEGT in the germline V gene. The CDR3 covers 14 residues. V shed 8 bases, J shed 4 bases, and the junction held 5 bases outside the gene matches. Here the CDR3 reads CASGRDRGYNEQFF. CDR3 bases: TGTGCCAGCGGAAGGGACAGGGGTTACAATGAGCAGTTCTTC.

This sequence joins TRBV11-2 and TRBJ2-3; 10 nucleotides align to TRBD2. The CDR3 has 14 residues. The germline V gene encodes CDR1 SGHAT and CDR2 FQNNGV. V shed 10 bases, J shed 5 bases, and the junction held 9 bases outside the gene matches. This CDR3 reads CATPPSGRIDTQYF. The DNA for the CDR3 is TGTGCCACCCCACCTAGCGGGAGAATAGATACGCAGTATTTT.

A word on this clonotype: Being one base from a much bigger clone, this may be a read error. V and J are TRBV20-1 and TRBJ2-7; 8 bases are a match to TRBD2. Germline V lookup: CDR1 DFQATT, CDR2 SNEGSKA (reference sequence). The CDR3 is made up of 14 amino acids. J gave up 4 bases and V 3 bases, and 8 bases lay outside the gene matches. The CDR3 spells CSASHRAGVYEQYF. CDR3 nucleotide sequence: TGCAGTGCTAGTCACCGAGCGGGAGTGTACGAGCAGTACTTC.

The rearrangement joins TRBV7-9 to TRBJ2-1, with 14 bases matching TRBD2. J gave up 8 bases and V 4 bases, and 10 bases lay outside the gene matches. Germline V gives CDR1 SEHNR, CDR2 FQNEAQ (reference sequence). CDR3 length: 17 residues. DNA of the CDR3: TGTGCCAGCAGCTCCTACTCGACTAGCGGGAGGGGAGATGAGCAGTTCTTC. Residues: CASSSYSTSGRGDEQFF.

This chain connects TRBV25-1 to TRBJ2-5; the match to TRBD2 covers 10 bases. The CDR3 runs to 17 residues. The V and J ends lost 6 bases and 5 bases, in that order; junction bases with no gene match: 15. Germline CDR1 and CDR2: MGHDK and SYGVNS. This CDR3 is CASSPSGRGSFGETQYF. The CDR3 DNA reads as TGTGCCAGCAGCCCTAGCGGGAGAGGGAGTTTCGGGGAGACCCAGTACTTC.

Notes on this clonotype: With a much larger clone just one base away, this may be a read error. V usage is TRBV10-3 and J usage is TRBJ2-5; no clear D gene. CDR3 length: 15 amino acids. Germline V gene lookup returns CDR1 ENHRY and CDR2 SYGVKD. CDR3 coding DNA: TGTGTCATCAGTGAGTCGACTTTCAGCCAAGAGACCCAGTACTTC. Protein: CVISESTFSQETQYF.

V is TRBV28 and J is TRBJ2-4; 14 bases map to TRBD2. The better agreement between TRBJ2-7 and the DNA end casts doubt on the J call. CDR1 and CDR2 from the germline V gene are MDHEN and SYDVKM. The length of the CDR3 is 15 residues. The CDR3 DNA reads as TGTGCCAGCTATCAGGGGACTAGCGGGAGCTACGAGCAGTACTTC. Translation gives CASYQGTSGSYEQYF.

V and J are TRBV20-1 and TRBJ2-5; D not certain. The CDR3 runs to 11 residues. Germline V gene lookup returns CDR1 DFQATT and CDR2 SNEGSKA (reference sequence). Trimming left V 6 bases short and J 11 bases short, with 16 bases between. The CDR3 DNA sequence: TGCAGTGCCAGCTACGTTCGTGAGCAGTACTTC. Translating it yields CSASYVREQYF.

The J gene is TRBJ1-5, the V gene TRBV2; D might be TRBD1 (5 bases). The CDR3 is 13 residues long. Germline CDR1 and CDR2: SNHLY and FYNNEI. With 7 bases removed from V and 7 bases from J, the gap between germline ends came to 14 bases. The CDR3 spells CASTQQVTQPQHF. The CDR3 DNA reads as TGTGCCAGCACCCAACAGGTCACCCAGCCCCAGCATTTT.